This TCR beta chain is drawn from a study of T-cell reconstitution after alpha-beta-depleted transplantation in children. Trimming left V 2 bases short and J 5 bases short, with 10 bases between. The CDR3 totals 13 residues. CDR1 and CDR2 from the germline V gene are GTSNPN and SVGIG (reference sequence). Unique molecular identifiers were built into the TCRbeta library. A single record per CDR3 protein comes from TCRdb applying MiXCR to the PCR reads. This repertoire shows hundreds of thousands of distinct CDR3 sequences, about 31% found once; its top ten account for around 2.4%. The clonotype originates from a human donor who donated a stem cell graft to a child with aplastic anemia. The input for sequencing was PBMCs from the stem cell graft donor, taken from the stem cell graft. This chain uses TRBV30 with TRBJ2-1, with no clear D. The DNA of the CDR3 is TGTGCCTGGAGTTCGACACCTGACAATGAGCAGTTCTTC. It translates to CAWSSTPDNEQFF.